These T cell receptor beta chains were read from a single sample in a study of blood T cell repertoires in COVID-19. TCRdb's table, derived via immunoSEQ multiplex PCR, lists solely in-frame clones and lacks some. Of around 110,000 clones in the sample, about three quarters were seen once. Sequencing was carried out using peripheral blood. These receptors came from a man between 65 and 85 years old with acute or convalescent COVID-19. Each CDR3 is given with its conserved first and last residue. Each record gives: clone size, J gene, V gene, D gene, CDR3 DNA, CDR3 protein. A D gene is named only where the DNA matches it firmly. Where a row states a size, it is once, few, many or the class of an expanded clone; other rows omit it.

abundance: NA
j_gene: TRBJ2-1
v_gene: TRBV5-1
d_gene: NA
CDR3nt: TGCGCCAGCAGCTTGTCAAAAACTAGCTCCTACAATGAGCAGTTCTTC
CDR3aa: CASSLSKTSSYNEQFF

abundance: NA
j_gene: TRBJ2-1
v_gene: TRBV24-1
d_gene: TRBD1
CDR3nt: TGTGCCACCAGTGACGCCGGGACAGGGGGCGCCTACAATGAGCAGTTCTTC
CDR3aa: CATSDAGTGGAYNEQFF

abundance: NA
j_gene: TRBJ1-1
v_gene: TRBV5-1
d_gene: NA
CDR3nt: TGCGCCAGCAGCTTGGGACAGACCAACACTGAAGCTTTCTTT
CDR3aa: CASSLGQTNTEAFF

abundance: NA
j_gene: TRBJ1-1
v_gene: TRBV19
d_gene: TRBD1
CDR3nt: TGTGCCAGTAGTACAGCCGGGACAGGGGTAACTGAAGCTTTCTTT
CDR3aa: CASSTAGTGVTEAFF

abundance: NA
j_gene: TRBJ1-6
v_gene: TRBV6-6
d_gene: NA
CDR3nt: TGTGCCAGCAGACCAACAGGGAACAATTCACCCCTCCACTTT
CDR3aa: CASRPTGNNSPLHF

abundance: NA
j_gene: TRBJ2-1
v_gene: TRBV11-3
d_gene: TRBD1
CDR3nt: TGTGCCAGCAGTACGCGACAGGGAAATGAGCAGTTCTTC
CDR3aa: CASSTRQGNEQFF

abundance: NA
j_gene: TRBJ1-2
v_gene: TRBV19
d_gene: TRBD1
CDR3nt: TGTGCCAGTAGGGACAGGGGGAGAACTGGCTACACCTTC
CDR3aa: CASRDRGRTGYTF

abundance: once
j_gene: TRBJ2-4
v_gene: TRBV7-4
d_gene: TRBD2
CDR3nt: TGTGCCAGCAGACGACCGGGACTAGCGGGGGGCGAAGCCAAAAACATTCAGTACTTC
CDR3aa: CASRRPGLAGGEAKNIQYF

abundance: NA
j_gene: TRBJ2-3
v_gene: TRBV29-1
d_gene: NA
CDR3nt: TGCAGCTCCCACAGGGCAGATACGCAGTATTTT
CDR3aa: CSSHRADTQYF

abundance: NA
j_gene: TRBJ1-4
v_gene: TRBV18
d_gene: TRBD1
CDR3nt: TGTGCCAGCTCACCCTGGGACAGGGCGGTGGAAAAACTGTTTTTT
CDR3aa: CASSPWDRAVEKLFF

abundance: few
j_gene: TRBJ2-1
v_gene: TRBV19
d_gene: TRBD2
CDR3nt: TGTGCCAGTAGTTCCAGGGAGGGAGCGGGGAAATTGGATGAGCAGTTCTTC
CDR3aa: CASSSREGAGKLDEQFF

abundance: NA
j_gene: TRBJ1-5
v_gene: TRBV5-1
d_gene: TRBD1
CDR3nt: TGCGCCAGCAGCCCTTCTGACAGGGATCGGCCCCAGCATTTT
CDR3aa: CASSPSDRDRPQHF

abundance: NA
j_gene: TRBJ2-5
v_gene: TRBV9
d_gene: TRBD2
CDR3nt: TGTGCCAGCAGCGTAGGAGCTAGCGGGGGGTCGGAGACCCAGTACTTC
CDR3aa: CASSVGASGGSETQYF

abundance: NA
j_gene: TRBJ2-1
v_gene: TRBV2
d_gene: NA
CDR3nt: TGTGCCAGCAGTGACGAGAATGAGCAGTTCTTC
CDR3aa: CASSDENEQFF

abundance: NA
j_gene: TRBJ2-5
v_gene: TRBV7-2
d_gene: TRBD2
CDR3nt: TGTGCCAGCAGCTTAGAGGGTAGCGGGGGCCAAGAGACCCAGTACTTC
CDR3aa: CASSLEGSGGQETQYF

abundance: once
j_gene: TRBJ2-7
v_gene: TRBV10-3
d_gene: TRBD2
CDR3nt: TGTGCCACTCTAGCGGTAAGCTCCTACGAGCAGTACTTC
CDR3aa: CATLAVSSYEQYF

abundance: few
j_gene: TRBJ2-3
v_gene: TRBV6-5
d_gene: TRBD2
CDR3nt: TGTGCCAGCAGTTATGCGGGGGGAAGCACAGATACGCAGTATTTT
CDR3aa: CASSYAGGSTDTQYF

abundance: few
j_gene: TRBJ2-2
v_gene: TRBV5-5
d_gene: TRBD1
CDR3nt: TGTGCCAGCAGCTCGGACAGGGATAGTACCGGGGAGCTGTTTTTT
CDR3aa: CASSSDRDSTGELFF

abundance: NA
j_gene: TRBJ2-6
v_gene: TRBV9
d_gene: TRBD2
CDR3nt: TGTGCCAGCAGCGGGGAGGGATCTGGGGCCAACGTCCTGACTTTC
CDR3aa: CASSGEGSGANVLTF

abundance: once
j_gene: TRBJ2-1
v_gene: TRBV5-1
d_gene: NA
CDR3nt: TGCGCCAGCAGCTTGAATACGAGACAGACCTCTGGGGAGCAGTTCTTC
CDR3aa: CASSLNTRQTSGEQFF

abundance: NA
j_gene: TRBJ1-1
v_gene: TRBV5-6
d_gene: NA
CDR3nt: TGTGCCAGCAGCTTGTGGGCAGGGCCCCCCAGTAGGTCTGAAGCTTTCTTT
CDR3aa: CASSLWAGPPSRSEAFF

abundance: NA
j_gene: TRBJ1-4
v_gene: TRBV11-2
d_gene: TRBD1
CDR3nt: TGTGCCAGCAGCTCGGGACAGGGGATTGAAAAACTGTTTTTT
CDR3aa: CASSSGQGIEKLFF